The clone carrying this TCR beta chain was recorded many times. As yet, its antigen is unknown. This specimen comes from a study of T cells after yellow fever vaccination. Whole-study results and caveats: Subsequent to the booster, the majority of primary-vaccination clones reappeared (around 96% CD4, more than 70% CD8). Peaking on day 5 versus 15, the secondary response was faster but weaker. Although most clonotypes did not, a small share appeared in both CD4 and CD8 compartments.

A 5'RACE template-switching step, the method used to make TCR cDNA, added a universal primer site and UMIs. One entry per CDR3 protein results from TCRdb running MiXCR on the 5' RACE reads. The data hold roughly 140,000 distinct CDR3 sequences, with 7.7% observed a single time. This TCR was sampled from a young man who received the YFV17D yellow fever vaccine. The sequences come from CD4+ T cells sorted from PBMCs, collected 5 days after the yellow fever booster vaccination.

CDR3 sequence reads: CASSLDPGGSNSPLHF. CDR3 in DNA: TGCGCCAGCAGCTTGGATCCAGGGGGCAGCAATTCACCCCTCCACTTT. This chain joins TRBV5-1 and TRBJ1-6, with 8 bases that match TRBD1. The CDR3 totals 16 residues. J was trimmed by 7 bases and V by 0 bases; bases with no gene match: 6. Germline V lookup: CDR1 SGHRS, CDR2 YFSETQ. Full variable domain (remainder filled in from reference TRBV5-1 and TRBJ1-6): KAGVTQTPRYLIKTRGQQVTLSCSPISGHRSVSWYQQTPGQGLQFLFEYFSETQRNKGNFPGRFSGRQFSNSRSEMNVSTLELGDSALYLCASSLDPGGSNSPLHFGNGTRLTVT.